This record concerns one TCR beta chain sequence. Its cognate antigen is unknown. The source of the sample is a study of radiotherapy plus CTLA-4 blockade in lung cancer. Study as a whole: Objective responses occurred in about 17% of patients; around 30% had disease control. The study's findings and limits: Early blood T cell clone dynamics, with interferon-beta, were reported to best predict response. Blood TCR clones of tumor origin expanded after radiotherapy plus ipilimumab.

Sequencing was performed with immunoSEQ multiplex PCR; in TCRdb, only in-frame clones are kept and a portion is missing. The repertoire holds more than 65,000 clones, roughly four fifths seen once, with under 0.85% in the top ten. V lost 3 bases, J lost 0 bases, and 9 bases lay in between. Germline V lookup: CDR1 MNHNS, CDR2 SASEGT. The CDR3 loop spans 15 amino acids. Receiving focal radiation plus CTLA-4 blockade with ipilimumab were patients who had chemo-refractory metastatic non-small-cell lung cancer. Source: peripheral blood, taken from a patient treated with radiotherapy plus ipilimumab. V usage is TRBV6-1 and J usage is TRBJ1-5; D not certain. The clonotype originates from a human donor with non-small cell lung cancer who had stable disease on radiotherapy plus ipilimumab. The CDR3: CASSDRRYSNQPQHF. CDR3 coding DNA: TGTGCCAGCAGTGACAGGAGGTATAGCAATCAGCCCCAGCATTTT.